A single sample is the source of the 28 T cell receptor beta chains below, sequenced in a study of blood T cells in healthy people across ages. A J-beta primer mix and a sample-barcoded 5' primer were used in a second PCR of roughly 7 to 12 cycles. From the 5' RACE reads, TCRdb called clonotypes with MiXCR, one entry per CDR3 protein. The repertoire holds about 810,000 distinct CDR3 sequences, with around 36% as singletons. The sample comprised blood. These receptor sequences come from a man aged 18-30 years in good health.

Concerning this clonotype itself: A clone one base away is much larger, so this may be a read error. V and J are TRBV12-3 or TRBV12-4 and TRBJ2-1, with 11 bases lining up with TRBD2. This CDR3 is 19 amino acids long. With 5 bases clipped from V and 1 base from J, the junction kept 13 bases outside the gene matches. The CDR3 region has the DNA TGTGCCAGCAGTCCTTGGACTAGCGGGCCCGGTGGTTCCTACAATGAGCAGTTCTTC. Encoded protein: CASSPWTSGPGGSYNEQFF.

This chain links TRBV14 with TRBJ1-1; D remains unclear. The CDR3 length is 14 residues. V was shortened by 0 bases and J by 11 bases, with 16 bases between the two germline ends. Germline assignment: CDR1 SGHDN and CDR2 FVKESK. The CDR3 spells CASSQEGIRGIAFF. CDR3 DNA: TGTGCCAGCAGCCAAGAGGGGATTCGCGGTATTGCTTTCTTT.

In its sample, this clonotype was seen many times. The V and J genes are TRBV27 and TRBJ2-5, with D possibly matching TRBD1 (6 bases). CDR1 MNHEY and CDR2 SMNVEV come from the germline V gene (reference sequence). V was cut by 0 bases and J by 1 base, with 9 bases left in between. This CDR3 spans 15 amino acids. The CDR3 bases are TGTGCCAGCAGTTTATCGGGGGACACCCAAGAGACCCAGTACTTC. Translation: CASSLSGDTQETQYF.

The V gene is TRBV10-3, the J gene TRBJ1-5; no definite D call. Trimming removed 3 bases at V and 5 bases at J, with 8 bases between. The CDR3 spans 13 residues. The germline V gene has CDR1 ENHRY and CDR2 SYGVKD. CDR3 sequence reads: CAISDGWDQPQHF. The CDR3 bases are TGTGCCATCAGTGACGGATGGGATCAGCCCCAGCATTTT.

DNA of the CDR3: TGTGCCAGCAGTTTATTATCGACTAGCGGTACCTACGAGCAGTACTTC. Its translation: CASSLLSTSGTYEQYF. The chain recombines TRBV12-3 or TRBV12-4 with TRBJ2-7; 9 positions match TRBD2. V was pared by 2 bases and J by 2 bases, with 7 bases of the junction left unmatched. The CDR3 sequence is 16 residues long.

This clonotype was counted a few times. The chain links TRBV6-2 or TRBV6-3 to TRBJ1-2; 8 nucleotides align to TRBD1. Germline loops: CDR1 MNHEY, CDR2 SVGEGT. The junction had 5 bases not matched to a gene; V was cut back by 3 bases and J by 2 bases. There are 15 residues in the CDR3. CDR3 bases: TGTGCCAGCAGTTATTCCGACAGGGGCAACTATGGCTACACCTTC. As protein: CASSYSDRGNYGYTF.

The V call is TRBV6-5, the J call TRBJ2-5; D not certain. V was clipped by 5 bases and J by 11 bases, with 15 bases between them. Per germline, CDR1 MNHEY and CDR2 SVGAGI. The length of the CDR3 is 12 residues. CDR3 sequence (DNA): TGTGCCAGCAGTCGACGAGGTGATGAGCAGTACTTC. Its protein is CASSRRGDEQYF.

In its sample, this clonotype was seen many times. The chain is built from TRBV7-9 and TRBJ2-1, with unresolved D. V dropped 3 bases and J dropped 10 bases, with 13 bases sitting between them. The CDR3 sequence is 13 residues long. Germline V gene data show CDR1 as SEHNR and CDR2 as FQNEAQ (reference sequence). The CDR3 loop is CASSFGPLGEQFF. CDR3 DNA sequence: TGTGCCAGCAGCTTTGGGCCTCTGGGCGAGCAGTTCTTC.

In DNA, the CDR3 is TGTGCCAGCAGATCCCGCCAGTTGGAGAGCTCTGGGGCCAACGTCCTGACTTTC. Protein product: CASRSRQLESSGANVLTF. This sequence joins TRBV7-9 and TRBJ2-6; no reliable D call. This CDR3 is built from 18 residues. Trimming took 6 bases from V and 0 from J, leaving 18 bases between them. The germline V gene has CDR1 SEHNR and CDR2 FQNEAQ (reference sequence).

The CDR3 here is CASSLAAGGLYNGQYF. The CDR3 DNA is TGCGCCAGCAGCTTGGCGGCGGGGGGGCTGTACAATGGGCAGTACTTC. The V call is TRBV5-1, the J call TRBJ2-5, with TRBD2 matching over 9 bases. J gave up 11 bases and V 0 bases, and 14 bases lay outside the gene matches. The CDR3 has 16 residues. Per the germline V gene, CDR1 is SGHRS and CDR2 is YFSETQ.

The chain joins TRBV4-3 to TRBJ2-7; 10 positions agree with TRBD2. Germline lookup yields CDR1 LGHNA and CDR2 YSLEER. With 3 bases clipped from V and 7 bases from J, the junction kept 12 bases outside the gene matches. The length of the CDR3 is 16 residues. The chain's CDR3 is CASSQSLAGDYNEQYF. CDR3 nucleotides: TGCGCCAGCAGCCAGAGCCTAGCGGGAGATTACAATGAGCAGTACTTC.

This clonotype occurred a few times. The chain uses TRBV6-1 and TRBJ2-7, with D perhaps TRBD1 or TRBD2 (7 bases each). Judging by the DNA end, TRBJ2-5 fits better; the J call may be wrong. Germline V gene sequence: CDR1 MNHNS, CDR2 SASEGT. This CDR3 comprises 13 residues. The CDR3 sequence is CASRWEGQETQYF. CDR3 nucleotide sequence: TGTGCCAGCAGGTGGGAGGGACAGGAGACCCAGTACTTC.

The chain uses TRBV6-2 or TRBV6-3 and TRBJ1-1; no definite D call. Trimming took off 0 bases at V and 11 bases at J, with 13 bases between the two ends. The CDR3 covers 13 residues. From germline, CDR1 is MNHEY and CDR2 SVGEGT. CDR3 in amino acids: CASSYSFGREAFF. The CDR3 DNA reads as TGTGCCAGCAGTTACTCGTTCGGGAGGGAGGCTTTCTTT.

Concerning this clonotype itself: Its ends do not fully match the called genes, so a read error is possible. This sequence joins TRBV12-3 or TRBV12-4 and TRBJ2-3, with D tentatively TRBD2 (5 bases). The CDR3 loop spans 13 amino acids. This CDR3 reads CASSSRLADTEYF. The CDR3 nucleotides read TGTGCCAGCAGTTCCCGGCTAGCAGATACGGAGTATTTT.

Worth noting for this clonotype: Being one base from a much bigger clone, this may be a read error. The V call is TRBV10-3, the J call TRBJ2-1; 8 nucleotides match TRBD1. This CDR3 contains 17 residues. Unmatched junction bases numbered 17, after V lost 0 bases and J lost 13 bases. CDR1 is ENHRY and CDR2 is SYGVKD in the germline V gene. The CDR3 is CAISESQRQGIKETQFF. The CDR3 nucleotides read TGTGCCATCAGTGAGTCGCAGCGACAGGGGATTAAGGAGACCCAGTTCTTC.

CDR3: CASSLAQSGGGYTF. The DNA for the CDR3 is TGTGCCAGCAGCTTGGCCCAATCGGGAGGTGGCTACACCTTC. V and J are TRBV7-2 and TRBJ1-2, with unresolved D. CDR3 length: 14 amino acids. The V end was cut by 3 bases, the J end by 7 bases, with 15 bases between. Germline V gene lookup returns CDR1 SGHTA and CDR2 FQGNSA.

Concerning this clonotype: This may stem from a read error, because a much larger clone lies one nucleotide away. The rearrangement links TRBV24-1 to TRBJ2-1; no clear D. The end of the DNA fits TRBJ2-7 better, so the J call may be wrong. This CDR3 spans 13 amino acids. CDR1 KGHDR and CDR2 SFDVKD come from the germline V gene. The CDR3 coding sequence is TGTGCCACCAGTTCATCCCCCTACAATGAGCAGTACTTC. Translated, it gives CATSSSPYNEQYF.

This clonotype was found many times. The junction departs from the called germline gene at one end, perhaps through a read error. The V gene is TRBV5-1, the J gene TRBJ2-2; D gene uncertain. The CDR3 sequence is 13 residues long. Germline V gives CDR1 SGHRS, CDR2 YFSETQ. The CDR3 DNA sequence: TGTGCCAGCAGCTTAGGGAACACCGGGGAGCTGTTTTTT. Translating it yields CASSLGNTGELFF.

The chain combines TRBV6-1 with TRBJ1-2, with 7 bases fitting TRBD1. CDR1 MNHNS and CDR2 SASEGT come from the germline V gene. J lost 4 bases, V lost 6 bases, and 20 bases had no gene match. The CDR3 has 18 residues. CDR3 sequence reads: CASSPGRDSPVFGYGYTF. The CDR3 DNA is TGTGCCAGCAGCCCAGGCCGGGACAGCCCCGTTTTCGGCTATGGCTACACCTTC.

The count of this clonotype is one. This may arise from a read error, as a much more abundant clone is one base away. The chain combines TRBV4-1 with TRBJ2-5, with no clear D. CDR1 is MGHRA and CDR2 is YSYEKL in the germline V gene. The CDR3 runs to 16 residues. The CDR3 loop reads CASGQGSSNLRETQYF. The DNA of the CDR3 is TGCGCCAGCGGCCAAGGCTCATCGAACCTACGGGAGACCCAGTACTTC.

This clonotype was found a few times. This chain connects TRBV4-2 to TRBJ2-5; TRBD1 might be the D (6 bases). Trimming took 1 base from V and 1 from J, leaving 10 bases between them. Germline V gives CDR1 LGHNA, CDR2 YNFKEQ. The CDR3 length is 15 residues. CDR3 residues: CASSQGAQGQETQYF. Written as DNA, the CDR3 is TGTGCCAGCAGCCAAGGGGCACAGGGCCAAGAGACCCAGTACTTC.

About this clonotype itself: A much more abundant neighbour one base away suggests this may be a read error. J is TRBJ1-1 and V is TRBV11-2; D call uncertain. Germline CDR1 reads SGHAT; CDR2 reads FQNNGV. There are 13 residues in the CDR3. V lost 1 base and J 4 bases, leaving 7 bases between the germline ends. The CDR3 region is CASSLVQSTEAFF. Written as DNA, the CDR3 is TGTGCCAGCAGCTTAGTCCAGAGCACTGAAGCTTTCTTT.

Written as DNA, the CDR3 is TGTGCCAGCAGTTTAGGGACTAGCACCCTGAACGAGCAGTACTTC. Protein sequence: CASSLGTSTLNEQYF. This chain uses TRBV12-3 or TRBV12-4 with TRBJ2-7; TRBD2 aligns across 8 bases. V shed 1 base, J shed 5 bases, and the junction held 7 bases outside the gene matches. CDR3 length equals 15 residues.

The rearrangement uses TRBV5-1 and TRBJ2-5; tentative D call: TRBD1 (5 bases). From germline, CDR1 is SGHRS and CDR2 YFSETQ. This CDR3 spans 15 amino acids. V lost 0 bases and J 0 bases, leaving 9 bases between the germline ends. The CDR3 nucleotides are TGCGCCAGCAGCTTGGAAGCAGGGTACCAAGAGACCCAGTACTTC. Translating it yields CASSLEAGYQETQYF.

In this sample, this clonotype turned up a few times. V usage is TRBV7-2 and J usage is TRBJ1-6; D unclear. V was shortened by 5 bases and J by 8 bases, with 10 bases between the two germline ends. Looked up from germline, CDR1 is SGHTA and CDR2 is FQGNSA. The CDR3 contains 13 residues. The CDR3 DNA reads TGTGCCAGCAGCCCCACAGAACATTCACCCCTCCACTTT. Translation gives CASSPTEHSPLHF.

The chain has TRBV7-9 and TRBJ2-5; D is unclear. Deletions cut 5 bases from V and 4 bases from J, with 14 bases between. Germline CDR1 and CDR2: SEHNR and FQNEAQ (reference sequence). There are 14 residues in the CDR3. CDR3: CASSPNIGGETQYF. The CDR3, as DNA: TGTGCCAGCAGCCCAAATATTGGTGGAGAGACCCAGTACTTC. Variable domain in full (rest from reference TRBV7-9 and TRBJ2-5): DTGVSQNPRHKITKRGQNVTFRCDPISEHNRLYWYRQTLGQGPEFLTYFQNEAQLEKSRLLSDRFSAERPKGSFSTLEIQRTEQGDSAMYLCASSPNIGGETQYFGPGTRLLVL.

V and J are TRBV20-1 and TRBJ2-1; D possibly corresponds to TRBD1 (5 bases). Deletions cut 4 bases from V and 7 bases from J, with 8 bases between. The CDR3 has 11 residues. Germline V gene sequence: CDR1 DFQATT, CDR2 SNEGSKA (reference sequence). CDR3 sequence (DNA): TGCAGTGCTATGCAGGGAAATGAGCAGTTCTTC. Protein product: CSAMQGNEQFF.

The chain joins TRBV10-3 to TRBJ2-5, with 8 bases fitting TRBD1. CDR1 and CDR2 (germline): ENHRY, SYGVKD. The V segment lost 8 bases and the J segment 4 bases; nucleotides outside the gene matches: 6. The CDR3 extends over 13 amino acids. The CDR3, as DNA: TGTGCCATCCGAGATCAGGGGGCAGAGACCCAGTACTTC. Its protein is CAIRDQGAETQYF.